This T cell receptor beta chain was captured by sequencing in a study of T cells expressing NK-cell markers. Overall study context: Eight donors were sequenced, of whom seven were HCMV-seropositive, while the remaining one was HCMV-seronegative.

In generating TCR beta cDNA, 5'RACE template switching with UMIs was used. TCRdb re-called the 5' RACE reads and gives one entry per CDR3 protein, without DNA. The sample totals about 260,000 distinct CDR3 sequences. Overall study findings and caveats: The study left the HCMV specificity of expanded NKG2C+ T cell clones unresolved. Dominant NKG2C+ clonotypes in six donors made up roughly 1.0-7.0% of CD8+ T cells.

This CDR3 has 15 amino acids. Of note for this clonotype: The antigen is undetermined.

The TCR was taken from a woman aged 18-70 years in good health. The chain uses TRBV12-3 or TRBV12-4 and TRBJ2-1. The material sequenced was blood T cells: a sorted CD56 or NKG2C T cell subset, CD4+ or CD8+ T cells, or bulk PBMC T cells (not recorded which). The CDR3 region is CASSFVSPPNNEQFF.